These 3 T cell receptor beta chains originate from one sample sequenced in a study of blood T cell repertoires in COVID-19. Data came from immunoSEQ multiplex PCR; TCRdb stores just in-frame clones and leaves some out. The sample has 220,000 or so clones, 65% to 85% seen once. The source material was peripheral blood. The receptors originated from a young woman who had recovered from COVID-19.

As regards this clone: The sample has other DNA sequences that encode this CDR3 too. The CDR3 DNA reads TGTGCCAGCAGCTTGGCCGGCAATCAGCCCCAGCATTTT. This gives the protein CASSLAGNQPQHF. The chain recombines TRBV5-4 with TRBJ1-5; D is undetermined. This CDR3 spans 13 amino acids. The germline V gene has CDR1 SGHNT and CDR2 YYREEE (reference sequence). Trimming took off 0 bases at V and 2 bases at J, with 3 bases between the two ends.

The chain recombines TRBV5-1 with TRBJ2-2; 9 bases agree with TRBD1. The junction had 3 bases not matched to a gene; V was cut back by 0 bases and J by 6 bases. The CDR3 consists of 15 residues. Looked up from germline, CDR1 is SGHRS and CDR2 is YFSETQ. Here the CDR3 DNA reads TGCGCCAGCAGCTTGGGGACAGGGGAGGCCGGGGAGCTGTTTTTT. This gives the protein CASSLGTGEAGELFF.

V usage is TRBV28 and J usage is TRBJ1-2, with D possibly TRBD1 on 6 matching bases. V lost 5 bases and J lost 7, with 20 bases in between. There are 15 residues in the CDR3. The germline V gene encodes CDR1 MDHEN and CDR2 SYDVKM. CDR3 bases: TGTGCCAGCAGTCCCCTGGGGGAGGGGGAAGGTGGCTACACCTTC. Residues: CASSPLGEGEGGYTF.